The 9 T cell receptor beta chains in this list originate from one sample, sequenced in a study of shared clonotypes between healthy human individuals. Assay used: immunoSEQ multiplex PCR; TCRdb lists only in-frame clones, some missing. The data contain hundreds of thousands of clones, over 60% of them singletons. What was sequenced was PBMCs. These receptors all stem from a woman in her thirties or forties in good health. Some clones in this sample may be carry-over from other donors' samples.

This clone has a single count. This chain joins TRBV28 and TRBJ1-2; 10 bases align to TRBD1. V shed 3 bases and J 4 bases; nucleotides not matched to a gene: 14. Germline V gene sequence: CDR1 MDHEN, CDR2 SYDVKM. This CDR3 spans 18 amino acids. The CDR3 protein is CASSLSFYSGTGVYGYTF. The CDR3 nucleotides are TGTGCCAGCAGTTTGTCTTTTTATAGTGGGACAGGGGTCTATGGCTACACCTTC.

This clone appeared once. V is TRBV6-1 and J is TRBJ1-5, with D perhaps TRBD1 (5 bases). V lost 4 bases to trimming and J lost 7 bases, with 11 bases between them. The CDR3 spans 13 residues. Germline assignment: CDR1 MNHNS and CDR2 SASEGT. CDR3 DNA sequence: TGTGCCAGCAGTGGGAGGGGAGGCCAGCCCCAGCATTTT. It specifies CASSGRGGQPQHF.

On this clone itself: Other DNA sequences in this specimen translate into the identical CDR3. The rearrangement uses TRBV6-1 and TRBJ2-7, with 9 nucleotides matching TRBD2. The CDR3 runs to 15 residues. J was trimmed by 0 bases and V by 6 bases; bases with no gene match: 6. Germline CDR1 MNHNS, CDR2 SASEGT. CDR3 residues: CASRPLAGNSYEQYF. In DNA, the CDR3 is TGTGCCAGCAGACCTCTAGCGGGGAACTCCTACGAGCAGTACTTC.

There are a few counts of this clone. V is TRBV28 and J is TRBJ1-5; possibly TRBD1 for D (5 bases). Trimming shortened V by 6 bases and J by 0 bases, and 9 bases separated the two germline ends. From germline, CDR1 is MDHEN and CDR2 SYDVKM. The CDR3 spans 14 residues. The CDR3 spells CASRQETSNQPQHF. The DNA of the CDR3 is TGTGCCAGCAGACAGGAAACTAGCAATCAGCCCCAGCATTTT.

This clone has a single count. This chain uses TRBV6-5 with TRBJ1-6, with a weak D call TRBD1 (6 bases). The germline gives CDR1 MNHEY, CDR2 SVGAGI. Trimming stripped 7 bases from V and 7 bases from J, with 17 bases between. The CDR3 covers 15 residues. The CDR3 sequence: CASTQRGMGNSPLHF. CDR3 nucleotide sequence: TGTGCCAGCACCCAGAGGGGGATGGGGAATTCACCCCTCCACTTT.

The chain joins TRBV7-3 to TRBJ2-7, with 15 bases that match TRBD2. The V segment lost 5 bases and the J segment 2 bases; nucleotides outside the gene matches: 10. CDR3 size: 18 residues. Germline CDR1 and CDR2: SGHTA and FQGTGA. The CDR3 nucleotides are TGTGCCAGCAGCGCAGGGTTGGGACTAGCGGGAGGTACCTACGAGCAGTACTTC. Its translation: CASSAGLGLAGGTYEQYF.

The chain employs TRBV7-3 and TRBJ2-2; D ambiguous. The length of the CDR3 is 12 residues. CDR1 and CDR2 (germline): SGHTA, FQGTGA. V was shortened by 2 bases and J by 6 bases, with 4 bases between the two germline ends. The CDR3 region has the DNA TGTGCCAGCAGCTTACCCGCCGGGGAGCTGTTTTTT. Translation: CASSLPAGELFF.

The gene calls are TRBV4-3 and TRBJ2-3, with TRBD2 identical over 8 bases. J was trimmed by 6 bases and V by 3 bases; bases with no gene match: 11. Germline V gives CDR1 LGHNA, CDR2 YSLEER. The CDR3 is 16 amino acids. This chain's CDR3 is CASSHSRSGSGDTQYF. DNA of the CDR3: TGCGCCAGCAGCCATTCCCGGAGCGGGAGTGGGGATACGCAGTATTTT.

The chain uses TRBV28 and TRBJ2-7; TRBD2 aligns across 9 bases. Germline V gene sequence: CDR1 MDHEN, CDR2 SYDVKM. This CDR3 region has 17 residues. V was pared by 3 bases and J by 1 base, with 10 bases of the junction left unmatched. The CDR3: CASSLSSVAGASYEQYF. The CDR3 bases are TGTGCCAGCAGTTTGTCTTCGGTAGCGGGAGCATCCTACGAGCAGTACTTC.